Reported below is one T cell receptor beta chain. Its target is not known. Each CDR3 protein is one row after TCRdb ran MiXCR on the 5' RACE reads. The data show approximately 69,000 distinct CDR3 sequences, 10% to 15% seen once. V lost 4 bases and J lost 0, with 11 bases in between. The CDR3 length is 15 residues. Germline V gene data show CDR1 as SNHLY and CDR2 as FYNNEI. This sample is part of a study of early T cells in non-severe SARS-CoV-2 infection. Study-level points and caveats: Database matching using VDJdb favored anti-spike CD8 responses, with private and CD4 specificities left missing.

The rearrangement uses TRBV2 and TRBJ2-3; D remains ambiguous. The sequence came from an adult who was a healthcare worker with PCR-confirmed SARS-CoV-2 infection or an uninfected control (not recorded which). The sequenced sample consisted of whole blood. CDR3 sequence: CASSVVGTSTDTQYF. CDR3 nucleotide sequence: TGTGCCAGCAGTGTGGTCGGTACTAGCACAGATACGCAGTATTTT. Full variable domain (missing parts from reference TRBV2 and TRBJ2-3): EPEVTQTPSHQVTQMGQEVILRCVPISNHLYFYWYRQILGQKVEFLVSFYNNEISEKSEIFDDQFSVERPDGSNFTLKIRSTKLEDSAMYFCASSVVGTSTDTQYFGPGTRLTVL.